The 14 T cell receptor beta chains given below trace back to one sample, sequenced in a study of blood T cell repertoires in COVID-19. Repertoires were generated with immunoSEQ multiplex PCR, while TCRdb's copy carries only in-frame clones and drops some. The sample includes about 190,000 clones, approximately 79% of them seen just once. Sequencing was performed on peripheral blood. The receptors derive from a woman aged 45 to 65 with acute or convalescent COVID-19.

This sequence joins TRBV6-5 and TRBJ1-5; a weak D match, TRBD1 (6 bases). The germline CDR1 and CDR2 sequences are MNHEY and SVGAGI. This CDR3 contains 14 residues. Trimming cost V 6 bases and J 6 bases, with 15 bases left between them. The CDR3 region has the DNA TGTGCCAGCAGAAGCGGGACATCCCTTCAGCCCCAGCATTTT. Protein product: CASRSGTSLQPQHF.

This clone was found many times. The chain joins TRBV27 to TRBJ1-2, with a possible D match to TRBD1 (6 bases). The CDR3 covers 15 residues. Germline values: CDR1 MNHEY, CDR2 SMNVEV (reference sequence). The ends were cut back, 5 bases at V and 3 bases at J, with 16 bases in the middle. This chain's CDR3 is CASSQSRGRDYGYTF. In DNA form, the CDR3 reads TGTGCCAGCAGTCAAAGCAGGGGACGTGACTATGGCTACACCTTC.

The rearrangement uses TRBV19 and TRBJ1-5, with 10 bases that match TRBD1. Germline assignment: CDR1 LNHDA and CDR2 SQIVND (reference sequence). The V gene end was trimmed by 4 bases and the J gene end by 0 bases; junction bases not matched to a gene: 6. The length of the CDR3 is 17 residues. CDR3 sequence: CASSRGTGDYSNQPQHF. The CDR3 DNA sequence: TGTGCCAGTAGTAGGGGGACAGGGGACTATAGCAATCAGCCCCAGCATTTT. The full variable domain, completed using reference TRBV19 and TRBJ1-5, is DGGITQSPKYLFRKEGQNVTLSCEQNLNHDAMYWYRQDPGQGLRLIYYSQIVNDFQKGDIAEGYSVSREKKESFPLTVTSAQKNPTAFYLCASSRGTGDYSNQPQHFGDGTRLSIL.

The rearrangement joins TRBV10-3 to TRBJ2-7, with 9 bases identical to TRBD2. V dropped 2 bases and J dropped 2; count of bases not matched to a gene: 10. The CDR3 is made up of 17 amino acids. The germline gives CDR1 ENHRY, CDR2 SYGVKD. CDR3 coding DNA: TGTGCCATCAGTGAGCACCTAGGACTAGCGCGTCCCTACGAGCAGTACTTC. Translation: CAISEHLGLARPYEQYF.

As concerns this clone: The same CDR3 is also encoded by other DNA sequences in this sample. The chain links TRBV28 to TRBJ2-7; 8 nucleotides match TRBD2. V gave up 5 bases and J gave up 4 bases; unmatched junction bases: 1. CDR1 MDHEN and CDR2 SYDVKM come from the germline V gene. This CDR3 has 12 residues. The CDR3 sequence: CASSSGGYEQYF. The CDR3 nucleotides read TGTGCCAGCAGTAGCGGGGGATACGAGCAGTACTTC.

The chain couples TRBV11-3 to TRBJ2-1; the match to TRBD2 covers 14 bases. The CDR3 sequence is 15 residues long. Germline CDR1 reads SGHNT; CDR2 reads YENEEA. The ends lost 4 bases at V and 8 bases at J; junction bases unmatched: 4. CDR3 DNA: TGTGCCAGCAGCTCAGGACTAGCGGGAGGACATGAGCAGTTCTTC. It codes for CASSSGLAGGHEQFF.

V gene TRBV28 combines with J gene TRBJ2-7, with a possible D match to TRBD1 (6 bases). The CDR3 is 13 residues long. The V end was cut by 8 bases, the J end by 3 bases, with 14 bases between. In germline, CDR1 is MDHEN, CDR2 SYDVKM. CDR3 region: CASHRAAVYEQYF. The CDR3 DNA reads TGTGCCAGCCACAGGGCAGCGGTCTACGAGCAGTACTTC.

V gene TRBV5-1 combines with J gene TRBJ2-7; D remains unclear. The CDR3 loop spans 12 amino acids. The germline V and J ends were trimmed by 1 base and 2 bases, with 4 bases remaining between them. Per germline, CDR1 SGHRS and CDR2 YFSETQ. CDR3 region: CASSLSTYEQYF. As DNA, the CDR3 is TGCGCCAGCAGCTTGAGCACCTACGAGCAGTACTTC.

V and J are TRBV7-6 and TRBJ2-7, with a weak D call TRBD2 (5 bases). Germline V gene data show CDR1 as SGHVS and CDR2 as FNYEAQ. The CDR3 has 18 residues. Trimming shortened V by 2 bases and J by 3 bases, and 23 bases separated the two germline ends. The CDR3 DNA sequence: TGTGCCAGCAGCTTAAAATTCCCAACGGCAGGACTGTTCTACGAGCAGTACTTC. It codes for CASSLKFPTAGLFYEQYF.

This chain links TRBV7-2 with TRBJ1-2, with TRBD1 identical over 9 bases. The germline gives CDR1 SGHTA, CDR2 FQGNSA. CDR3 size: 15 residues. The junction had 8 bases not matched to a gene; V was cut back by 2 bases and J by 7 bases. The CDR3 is CASSLTGQGLLGYTF. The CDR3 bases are TGTGCCAGCAGCTTAACGGGACAGGGCTTGCTTGGCTACACCTTC.

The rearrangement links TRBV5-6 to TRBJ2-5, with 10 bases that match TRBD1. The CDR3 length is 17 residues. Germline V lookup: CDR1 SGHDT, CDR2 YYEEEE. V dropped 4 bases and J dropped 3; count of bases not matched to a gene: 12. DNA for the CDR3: TGTGCCAGCAGCCCCCGGTGGACAGGGGGGAGGAAAGAGACCCAGTACTTC. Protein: CASSPRWTGGRKETQYF.

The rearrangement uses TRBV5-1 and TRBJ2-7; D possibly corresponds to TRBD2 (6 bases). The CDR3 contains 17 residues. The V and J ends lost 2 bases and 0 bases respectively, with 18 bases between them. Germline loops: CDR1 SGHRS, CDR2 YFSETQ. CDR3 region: CASSFGGTGKSSYEQYF. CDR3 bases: TGCGCCAGCAGCTTTGGTGGGACTGGGAAGAGCTCCTACGAGCAGTACTTC.

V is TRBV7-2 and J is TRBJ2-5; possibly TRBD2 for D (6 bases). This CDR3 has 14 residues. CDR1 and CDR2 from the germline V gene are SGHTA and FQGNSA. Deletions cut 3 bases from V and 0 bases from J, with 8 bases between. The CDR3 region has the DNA TGTGCCAGCAGCTTTGGCGGGAACCAAGAGACCCAGTACTTC. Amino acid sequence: CASSFGGNQETQYF.

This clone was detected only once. The CDR3 coding sequence is TGTGCCAGCAGCTCAGGGGTAAATTCACCCCTCCACTTT. Translating gives CASSSGVNSPLHF. The chain joins TRBV11-2 to TRBJ1-6; tentative D call: TRBD1 (6 bases). With 4 bases removed from V and 7 bases from J, the gap between germline ends came to 8 bases. In germline, CDR1 is SGHAT, CDR2 FQNNGV. The CDR3 runs 13 residues.